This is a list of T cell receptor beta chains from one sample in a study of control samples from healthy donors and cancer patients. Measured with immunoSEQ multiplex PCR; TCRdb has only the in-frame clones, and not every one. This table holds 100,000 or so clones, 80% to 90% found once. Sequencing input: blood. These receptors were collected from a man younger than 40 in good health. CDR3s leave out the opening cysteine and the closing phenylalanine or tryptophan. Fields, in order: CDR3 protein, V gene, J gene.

ASSQVRSEQF	TRBV4-3	TRBJ2-1
ASRYQGQKSTDTQY	TRBV6-5	TRBJ2-3
ASTATSGSGEQF	TRBV10-2	TRBJ2-1
AISEVGTGYGYT	TRBV10-3	TRBJ1-2
ASLYSGKQY	TRBV25-1	TRBJ2-7
ASSLGQSKEKLF	TRBV7-9	TRBJ1-4
ASSMRTAVDYGYT	TRBV19	TRBJ1-2
ASIGSPTSTDTQY	TRBV5-1	TRBJ2-3
ASTGYNYGYT	TRBV6-5	TRBJ1-2
ASSYLRQGGQPQH	TRBV6-2/TRBV6-3	TRBJ1-5
AWSADLSTYNEQF	TRBV30	TRBJ2-1
ASSQGIGSSYNSPLH	TRBV4-1	TRBJ1-6
ATSDSLGAKTGNTIY	TRBV24-1	TRBJ1-3
ASSESARGNTEAF	TRBV10-2	TRBJ1-1
ASSPSGWAGYQPQH	TRBV28	TRBJ1-5
ASSQELWENQPQH	TRBV4-2	TRBJ1-5
ASGLVAVLAKNIQY	TRBV12-5	TRBJ2-4
ASSPDRGATLEQY	TRBV11-1	TRBJ2-7
ASSQPLGDSRFGGYT	TRBV4-3	TRBJ1-2
ASSFPGGPTDTQY	TRBV7-9	TRBJ2-3
ASSPPQGRNEKLF	TRBV18	TRBJ1-4
ASSRQDNQPQH	TRBV18	TRBJ1-5
ASRDQSSGANVLT	TRBV2	TRBJ2-6
ASSWASGRARRTDTQY	TRBV27	TRBJ2-3
ASRPGPYNSPLH	TRBV7-8	TRBJ1-6